This T cell receptor (beta chain) was documented in a study of CD8 T cells in Susac syndrome. The authors reverse transcribed 0.5 to 1 ug RNA with random hexamers. The immunoSEQ assay covered 54 Vbeta and 13 Jbeta segments for CDR3. MiXCR, run by TCRdb on the immunoSEQ multiplex PCR reads, gives a single entry per CDR3 protein. The sample consists of around 220,000 distinct CDR3 sequences, approximately 90% of them appearing once. Material: CD8+ T cells from PBMCs. The source of this sequence is a human donor with multiple sclerosis.

In DNA, the CDR3 is TGTGCCAGCAGCTTAGTTGAGGAAACTAACTATGGCTACACCTTC. Its translation: CASSLVEETNYGYTF. The chain couples TRBV7-9 to TRBJ1-2, with D hard to call. V was trimmed by 1 base and J by 0 bases, leaving 9 bases between them. CDR1 is SEHNR, CDR2 FQNEAQ, per germline (reference sequence). CDR3 size: 15 residues.